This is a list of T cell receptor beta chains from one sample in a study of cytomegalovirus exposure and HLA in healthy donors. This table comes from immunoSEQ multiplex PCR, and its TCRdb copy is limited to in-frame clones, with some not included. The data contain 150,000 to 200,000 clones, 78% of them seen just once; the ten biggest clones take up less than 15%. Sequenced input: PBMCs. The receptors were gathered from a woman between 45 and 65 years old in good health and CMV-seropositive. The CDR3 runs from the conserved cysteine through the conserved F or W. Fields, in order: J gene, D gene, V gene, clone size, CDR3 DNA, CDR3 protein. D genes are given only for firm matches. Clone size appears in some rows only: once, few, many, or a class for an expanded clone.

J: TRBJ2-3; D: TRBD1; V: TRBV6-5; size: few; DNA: TGTGCCAGCAGTTACCTGGGACAGGGGGGAACAGATACGCAGTATTTT; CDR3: CASSYLGQGGTDTQYF
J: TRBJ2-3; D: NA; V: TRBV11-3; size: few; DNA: TGTGCCAGCAGCTTAAGTGGACTTATCACAGATACGCAGTATTTT; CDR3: CASSLSGLITDTQYF
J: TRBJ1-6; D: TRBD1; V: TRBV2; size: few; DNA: TGTGCCAGCAGCAATCAGGGGGAGCGGTATAATTCACCCCTCCACTTT; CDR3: CASSNQGERYNSPLHF
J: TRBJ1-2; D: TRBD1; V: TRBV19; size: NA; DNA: TGTGCCAGTAGTGCCAACAGGGGGCCCCTTGCTGGCTACACCTTC; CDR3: CASSANRGPLAGYTF
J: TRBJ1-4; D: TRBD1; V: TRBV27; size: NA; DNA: TGTGCCAGCAGTTCGTGGACAGGGCCTAATGAAAAACTGTTTTTT; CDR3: CASSSWTGPNEKLFF
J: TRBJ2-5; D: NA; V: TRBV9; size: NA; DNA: TGTGCCAGCAGCCACCGGGGAGGCGCCCAAGAGACCCAGTACTTC; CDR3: CASSHRGGAQETQYF
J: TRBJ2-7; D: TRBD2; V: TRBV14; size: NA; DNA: TGTGCCAGCAGCCAAGAGGACCGGGGGGGGGCCGGGTACGAGCAGTACTTC; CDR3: CASSQEDRGGAGYEQYF
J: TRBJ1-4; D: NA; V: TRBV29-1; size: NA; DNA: TGCAGCGTTGAAATAGGGGTCGGTGAAAAACTGTTTTTT; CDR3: CSVEIGVGEKLFF
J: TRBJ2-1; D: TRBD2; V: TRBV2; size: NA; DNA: TGTGCCAGCAGGGATAGCGGGGGGGCCTATGAACAGTTCTTC; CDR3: CASRDSGGAYEQFF
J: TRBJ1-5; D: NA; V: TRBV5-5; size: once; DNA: TGTGCCAGCAGTACTCACGACATCAATCAGCCCCAGCATTTT; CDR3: CASSTHDINQPQHF
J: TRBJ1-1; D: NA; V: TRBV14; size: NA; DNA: TGTGCCAGCAGCCTAAGAACCGGTATGAACACTGAAGCTTTCTTT; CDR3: CASSLRTGMNTEAFF
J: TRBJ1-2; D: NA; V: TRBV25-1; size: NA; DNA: TGTGCCAGCAGTGAATCACGGGGTAGGGATGGCTACACCTTC; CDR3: CASSESRGRDGYTF
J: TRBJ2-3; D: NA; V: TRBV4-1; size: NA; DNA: TGCGCCAGCAGCCAAGTCGGTGAAGGCACAGATACGCAGTATTTT; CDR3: CASSQVGEGTDTQYF
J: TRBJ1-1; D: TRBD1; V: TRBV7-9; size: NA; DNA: TGTGCCAGCAGCCACGGACAGGTCCCTGAAGCTTTCTTT; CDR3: CASSHGQVPEAFF
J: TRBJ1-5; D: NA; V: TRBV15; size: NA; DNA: TGTGCCACCAGCAGAGATAGGGGCCGCAATCAGCCCCAGCATTTT; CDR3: CATSRDRGRNQPQHF
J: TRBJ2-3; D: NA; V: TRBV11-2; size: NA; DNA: TGTGCCAGCACCCCATGGGGGGAAGATACGCAGTATTTT; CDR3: CASTPWGEDTQYF
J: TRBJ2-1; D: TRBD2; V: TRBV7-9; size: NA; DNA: TGTGCCAGCAGCTTAAGGGCTAGCGGGGGGTCCTACAATGAGCAGTTCTTC; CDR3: CASSLRASGGSYNEQFF
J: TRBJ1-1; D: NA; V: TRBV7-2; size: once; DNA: TGTGCCAGCAGCTTAGTCGTTCAGGGGAACACTGAAGCTTTCTTT; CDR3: CASSLVVQGNTEAFF
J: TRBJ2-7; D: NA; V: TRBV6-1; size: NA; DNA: TGTGCCAGCGGCACTCGAGTGGGCAGAGCCTACGAGCAGTACTTC; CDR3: CASGTRVGRAYEQYF
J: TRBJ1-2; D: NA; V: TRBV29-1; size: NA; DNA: TGCAGCGTTGACCCTCGGGGTACCGGTGGCTACACCTTC; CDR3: CSVDPRGTGGYTF
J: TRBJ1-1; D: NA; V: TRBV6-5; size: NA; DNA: TGTGCCAGCAGCCCCGGGAACACTGAAGCTTTCTTT; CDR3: CASSPGNTEAFF
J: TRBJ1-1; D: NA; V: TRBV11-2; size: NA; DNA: TGTGCCAGCAGCTTAACGGTCGGCAGACTGAACACTGAGTACACTGAAGCTTTCTTT; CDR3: CASSLTVGRLNTEYTEAFF
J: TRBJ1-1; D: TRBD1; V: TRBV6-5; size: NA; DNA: TGTGCCAGCAGCGCCCCGACAGGGGACACTGAAGCTTTCTTT; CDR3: CASSAPTGDTEAFF
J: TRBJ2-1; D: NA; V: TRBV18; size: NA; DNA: TGTGCCAGCTCACCACCGAGCGTCAGCTCCTACAATGAGCAGTTCTTC; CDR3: CASSPPSVSSYNEQFF
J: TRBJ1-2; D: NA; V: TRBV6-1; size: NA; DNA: TGTGCCAGCAGTGACCCATCGAGATACAGCTACTATGGCTACACCTTC; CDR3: CASSDPSRYSYYGYTF
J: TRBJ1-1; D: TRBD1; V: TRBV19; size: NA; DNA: TGTGCCAGTAGTAGGGACAGGAACACTGAAGCTTTCTTT; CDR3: CASSRDRNTEAFF
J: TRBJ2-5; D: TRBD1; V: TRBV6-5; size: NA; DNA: TGTGCCAGTCCGGGACAGCTACAAGAGACCCAGTACTTC; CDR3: CASPGQLQETQYF
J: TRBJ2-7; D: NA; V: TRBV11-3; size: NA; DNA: TGTGCCAGCAGCTTAGCCCCGGCGAGTCGGCGGTACGAGCAGTACTTC; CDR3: CASSLAPASRRYEQYF
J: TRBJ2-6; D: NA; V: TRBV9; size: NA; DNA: TGTGCCAGCAGCGTGACCTCAGGGACTGGGGCCAACGTCCTGACTTTC; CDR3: CASSVTSGTGANVLTF
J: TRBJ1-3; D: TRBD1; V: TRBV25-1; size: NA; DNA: TGTGCCAGCAGTGACCCGGACAGGGGCGCTGGAAACACCATATATTTT; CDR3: CASSDPDRGAGNTIYF
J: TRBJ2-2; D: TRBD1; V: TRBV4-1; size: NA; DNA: TGCGCCAGCAGCCAAGGGACAGGGTGGGATATCGGGGAGCTGTTTTTT; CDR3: CASSQGTGWDIGELFF
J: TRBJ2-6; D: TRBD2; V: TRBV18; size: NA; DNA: TGTGCCAGCTCACGAGCGGGGCAGGACCCCTCTGGGGCCAACGTCCTGACTTTC; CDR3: CASSRAGQDPSGANVLTF
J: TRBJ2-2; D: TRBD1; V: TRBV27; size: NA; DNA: TGTGCCAGCAGCCCAGGGACAGTCCCCGGGGAGCTGTTTTTT; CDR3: CASSPGTVPGELFF
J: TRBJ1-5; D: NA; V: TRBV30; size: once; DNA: TGTGCCTGGAGTGCAGGGGTTCTCGATCAGCCCCAGCATTTT; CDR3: CAWSAGVLDQPQHF
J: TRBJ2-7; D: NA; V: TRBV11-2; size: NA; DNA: TGTGCCAGCAGCTTATCTGAGGGTCTATACGAGCAGTACTTC; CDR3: CASSLSEGLYEQYF
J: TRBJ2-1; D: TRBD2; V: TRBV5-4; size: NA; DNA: TGTGCCAGCAGCCCGGGACTAGCGGGATTGCAGTTCTTC; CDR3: CASSPGLAGLQFF
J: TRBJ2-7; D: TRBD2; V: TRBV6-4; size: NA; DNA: TGTGCCAGCAGTCAGACTAGCGACTCCTACGAGCAGTACTTC; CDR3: CASSQTSDSYEQYF
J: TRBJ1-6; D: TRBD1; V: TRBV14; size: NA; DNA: TGTGCCAGCAGCCGGCAGACAGGGGCTATCTCACCCCTCCACTTT; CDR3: CASSRQTGAISPLHF
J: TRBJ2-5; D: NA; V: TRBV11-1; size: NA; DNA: TGTGCCAGCAGCTTAGAGATAGCTGGATTAAGGGAGACCCAGTACTTC; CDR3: CASSLEIAGLRETQYF
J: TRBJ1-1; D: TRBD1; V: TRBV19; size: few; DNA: TGTGCCAGTAGTCCACGGACAGGGTACGGGAGCACTGAAGCTTTCTTT; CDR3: CASSPRTGYGSTEAFF
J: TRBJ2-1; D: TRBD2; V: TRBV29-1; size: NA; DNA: TGCAGCGTCCATCGCGGGGGGTTTTACAATGAGCAGTTCTTC; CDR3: CSVHRGGFYNEQFF
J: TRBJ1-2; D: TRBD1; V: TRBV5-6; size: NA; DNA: TGTGCCAGCAGCCCTGGGACAGGACCTGGCTACACCTTC; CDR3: CASSPGTGPGYTF
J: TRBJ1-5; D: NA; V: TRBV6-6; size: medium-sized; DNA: TGTGCCAGCAGTTACTCGAACAGCCAGCCCCAGCATTTT; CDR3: CASSYSNSQPQHF
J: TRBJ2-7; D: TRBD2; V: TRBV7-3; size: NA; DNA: TGTGCCAGCAGGTTCACTAGCGGCTCTTCCTACGAGCAGTACTTC; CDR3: CASRFTSGSSYEQYF